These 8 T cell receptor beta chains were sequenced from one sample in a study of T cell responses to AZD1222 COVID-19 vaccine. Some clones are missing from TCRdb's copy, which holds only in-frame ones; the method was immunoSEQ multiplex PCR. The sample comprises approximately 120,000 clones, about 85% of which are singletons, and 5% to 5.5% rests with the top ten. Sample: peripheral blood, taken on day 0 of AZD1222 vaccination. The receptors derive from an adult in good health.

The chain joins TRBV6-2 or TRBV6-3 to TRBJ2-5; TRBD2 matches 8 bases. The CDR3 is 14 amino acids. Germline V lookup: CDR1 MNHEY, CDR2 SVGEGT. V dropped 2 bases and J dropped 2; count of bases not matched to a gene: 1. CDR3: CASSYGGGQETQYF. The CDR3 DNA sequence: TGTGCCAGCAGTTACGGCGGGGGGCAAGAGACCCAGTACTTC.

The CDR3 protein is CASSRTGSNQPQHF. The CDR3 DNA reads TGTGCCAGCTCGAGGACAGGGAGCAATCAGCCCCAGCATTTT. This sequence joins TRBV4-2 and TRBJ1-5; 8 positions agree with TRBD1. The CDR3 loop spans 14 amino acids. Germline CDR1 reads LGHNA; CDR2 reads YNFKEQ. The V and J ends lost 8 bases and 1 base, in that order; junction bases with no gene match: 4.

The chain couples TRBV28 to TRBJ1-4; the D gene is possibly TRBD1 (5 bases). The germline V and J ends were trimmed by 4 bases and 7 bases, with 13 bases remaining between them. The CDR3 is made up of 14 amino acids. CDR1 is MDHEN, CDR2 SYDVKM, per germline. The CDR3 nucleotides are TGTGCCAGCAGTTCAATTCAGGGATTTGAAAAACTGTTTTTT. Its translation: CASSSIQGFEKLFF.

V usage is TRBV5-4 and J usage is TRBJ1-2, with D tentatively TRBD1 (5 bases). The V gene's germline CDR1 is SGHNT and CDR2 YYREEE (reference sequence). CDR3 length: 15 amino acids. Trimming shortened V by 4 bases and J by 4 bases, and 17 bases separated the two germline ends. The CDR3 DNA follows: TGTGCCAGCAGCCTGGAAGTTAGGGGACCCTATGGCTACACCTTC. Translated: CASSLEVRGPYGYTF.

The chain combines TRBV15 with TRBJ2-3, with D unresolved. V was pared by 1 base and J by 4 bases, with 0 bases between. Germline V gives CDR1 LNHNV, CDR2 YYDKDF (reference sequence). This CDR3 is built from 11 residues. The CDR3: CATSRADTQYF. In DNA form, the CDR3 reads TGTGCCACCAGCAGAGCAGATACGCAGTATTTT. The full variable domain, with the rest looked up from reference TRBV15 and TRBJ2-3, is DAMVIQNPRYQVTQFGKPVTLSCSQTLNHNVMYWYQQKSSQAPKLLFHYYDKDFNNEADTPDNFQSRRPNTSFCFLDIRSPGLGDTAMYLCATSRADTQYFGPGTRLTVL.

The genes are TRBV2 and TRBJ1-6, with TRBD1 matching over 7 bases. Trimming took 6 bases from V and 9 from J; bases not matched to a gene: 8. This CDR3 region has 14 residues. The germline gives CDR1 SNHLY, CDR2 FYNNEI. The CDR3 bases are TGTGCCAGCAGATCCGACAGGGATCGTTCACCCCTCCACTTT. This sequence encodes CASRSDRDRSPLHF. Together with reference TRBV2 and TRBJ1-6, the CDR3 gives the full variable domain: EPEVTQTPSHQVTQMGQEVILRCVPISNHLYFYWYRQILGQKVEFLVSFYNNEISEKSEIFDDQFSVERPDGSNFTLKIRSTKLEDSAMYFCASRSDRDRSPLHFGNGTRLTVT.

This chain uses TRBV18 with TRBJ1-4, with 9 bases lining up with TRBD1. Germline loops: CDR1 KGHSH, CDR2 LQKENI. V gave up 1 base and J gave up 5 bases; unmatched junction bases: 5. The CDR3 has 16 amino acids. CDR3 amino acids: CASSPRTGELNEKLFF. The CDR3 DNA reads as TGTGCCAGCTCACCACGGACAGGGGAATTGAATGAAAAACTGTTTTTT. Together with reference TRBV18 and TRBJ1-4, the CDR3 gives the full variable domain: NAGVMQNPRHLVRRRGQEARLRCSPMKGHSHVYWYRQLPEEGLKFMVYLQKENIIDESGMPKERFSAEFPKEGPSILRIQQVVRGDSAAYFCASSPRTGELNEKLFFGSGTQLSVL.

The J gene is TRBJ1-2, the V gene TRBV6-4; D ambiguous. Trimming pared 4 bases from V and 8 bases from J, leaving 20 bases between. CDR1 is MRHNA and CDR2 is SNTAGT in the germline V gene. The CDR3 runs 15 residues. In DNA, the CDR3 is TGTGCCAGCAGTGGAAAGAGACTCCCAACGGGGGGCTACACCTTC. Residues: CASSGKRLPTGGYTF.